The 21 T cell receptor beta chains listed next were all sequenced from one sample in a study of early T cells in non-severe SARS-CoV-2 infection. In TCRdb, the 5' RACE reads were re-called with MiXCR into one record per CDR3 protein. The data show 55,000 to 65,000 distinct CDR3 sequences, with around 9% seen just once and approximately 15% held by the top ten. The source material was whole blood. The receptors were gathered from an adult who was a healthcare worker with PCR-confirmed SARS-CoV-2 infection or an uninfected control (not recorded which).

The genes are TRBV19 and TRBJ2-7, with D maybe TRBD1 (6 bases). V shed 4 bases and J shed 2 bases, with 15 bases lying between them. CDR1 is LNHDA and CDR2 is SQIVND in the germline V gene (reference sequence). The CDR3 loop spans 15 amino acids. The CDR3 spells CASSTPNRVPYEQYF. The CDR3 DNA follows: TGTGCCAGTAGTACCCCGAACAGGGTCCCCTACGAGCAGTACTTC.

The chain is built from TRBV6-6 and TRBJ2-1; 7 positions agree with TRBD1. V shed 6 bases and J 9 bases; nucleotides not matched to a gene: 8. Germline loops: CDR1 MNHNY, CDR2 SVGAGI (reference sequence). The CDR3 totals 13 residues. The chain's CDR3 is CASRSRGLGEQFF. In DNA, the CDR3 is TGTGCCAGCAGAAGTAGGGGGCTCGGTGAGCAGTTCTTC.

This clonotype has only a few counts. This chain uses TRBV19 with TRBJ2-2; D is uncertain. Per the germline V gene, CDR1 is LNHDA and CDR2 is SQIVND (reference sequence). The CDR3 totals 14 residues. V was pared by 10 bases and J by 0 bases, with 12 bases between. CDR3 protein: CATALGPNTGELFF. The CDR3 DNA sequence: TGTGCCACCGCACTTGGGCCGAACACCGGGGAGCTGTTTTTT. Full variable domain (outside the CDR3, taken from reference TRBV19 and TRBJ2-2): DGGITQSPKYLFRKEGQNVTLSCEQNLNHDAMYWYRQDPGQGLRLIYYSQIVNDFQKGDIAEGYSVSREKKESFPLTVTSAQKNPTAFYLCATALGPNTGELFFGEGSRLTVL.

This clonotype occurred many times. This chain connects TRBV28 to TRBJ2-2, with 7 bases that match TRBD1. V dropped 8 bases and J dropped 4; count of bases not matched to a gene: 10. CDR1 and CDR2 (germline): MDHEN, SYDVKM. This CDR3 has 15 residues. CDR3 amino acids: CASSQGDRRTGELFF. The CDR3 DNA sequence: TGTGCCAGCTCCCAAGGGGACAGACGCACCGGGGAGCTGTTTTTT.

This sequence joins TRBV7-3 and TRBJ2-1; 10 bases are a match to TRBD2. J gave up 6 bases and V 0 bases, and 11 bases lay outside the gene matches. CDR1 is SGHTA and CDR2 is FQGTGA in the germline V gene. This CDR3 has 18 amino acids. The CDR3 DNA sequence: TGTGCCAGCAGCTTAACGGTAGCGGGAGGTGCGGTAGTCAATGAGCAGTTCTTC. It specifies CASSLTVAGGAVVNEQFF.

This clonotype came up many times. This rearrangement joins TRBV5-6 to TRBJ2-1; D is unresolved. Trimming stripped 4 bases from V and 5 bases from J, with 4 bases between. The CDR3 covers 11 residues. CDR1 and CDR2 (germline): SGHDT, YYEEEE. For the CDR3, the DNA is TGTGCCAGCAGCCTGAACAATGAGCAGTTCTTC. As protein: CASSLNNEQFF.

This clonotype was counted at least ten times. The chain's CDR3 is CASSWDRGSYEQYF. The CDR3 DNA is TGTGCCAGTTCCTGGGATCGGGGTTCCTACGAGCAGTACTTC. The chain is built from TRBV28 and TRBJ2-7, with D tentatively TRBD2 (5 bases). Per the germline V gene, CDR1 is MDHEN and CDR2 is SYDVKM. This CDR3 has 14 amino acids. Trimming cost V 9 bases and J 1 base, with 16 bases left between them.

The gene calls are TRBV24-1 and TRBJ2-2, with 10 bases aligning to TRBD2. CDR3 length: 19 residues. From germline, CDR1 is KGHDR and CDR2 SFDVKD. Trimming took 3 bases from V and 2 from J; bases not matched to a gene: 11. The CDR3 DNA reads TGTGCCACCAGTGATATACCTGCAGGACTAGCGGAAAACACCGGGGAGCTGTTTTTT. Translated: CATSDIPAGLAENTGELFF.

This chain uses TRBV10-3 with TRBJ2-7; D is ambiguous. Germline V gene sequence: CDR1 ENHRY, CDR2 SYGVKD. Trimming removed 4 bases at V and 2 bases at J, with 12 bases between. This CDR3 has 14 residues. The DNA for the CDR3 is TGTGCCATCAGTGGAGCGCAGCAAACCTACGAGCAGTACTTC. This codes for CAISGAQQTYEQYF.

This clonotype was counted only a few times. V gene TRBV15 combines with J gene TRBJ2-3, with D perhaps given as TRBD1 or TRBD2 (5 bases each). V was pared by 7 bases and J by 4 bases, with 12 bases between. CDR3 size: 13 residues. The germline CDR1 and CDR2 sequences are LNHNV and YYDKDF (reference sequence). The CDR3 sequence: CATTDGTADTQYF. CDR3 nucleotide sequence: TGTGCCACCACTGACGGGACGGCAGATACGCAGTATTTT. Complete variable domain (other parts from reference TRBV15 and TRBJ2-3): DAMVIQNPRYQVTQFGKPVTLSCSQTLNHNVMYWYQQKSSQAPKLLFHYYDKDFNNEADTPDNFQSRRPNTSFCFLDIRSPGLGDTAMYLCATTDGTADTQYFGPGTRLTVL.

In its sample, this clonotype was seen many times. The V call is TRBV7-7, the J call TRBJ2-5; 8 bases are a match to TRBD1. This CDR3 comprises 15 residues. Trimming at V came to 1 base and at J to 0 bases, leaving 1 base not matched to a gene. From germline, CDR1 is SSHAT and CDR2 FNYEAQ (reference sequence). The CDR3 reads CASSLGQGNQETQYF. CDR3 DNA sequence: TGTGCCAGCAGCTTAGGACAGGGGAACCAAGAGACCCAGTACTTC.

On this clonotype itself: One end of the junction varies from germline; a read error may be responsible. The chain has TRBV11-2 and TRBJ2-7, with 8 nucleotides matching TRBD2. CDR1 and CDR2 (germline): SGHAT, FQNNGV. This CDR3 has 13 amino acids. Here the CDR3 reads CASSLDIQRETVF. The CDR3, as DNA: TGTGCCAGCAGCTTAGATATTCAGCGGGAGACGGTCTTC.

This clonotype was observed many times. J is TRBJ1-1 and V is TRBV10-3; D might be TRBD1 (6 bases). CDR1 and CDR2 from the germline V gene are ENHRY and SYGVKD. V was clipped by 10 bases and J by 1 base, with 16 bases between them. The CDR3 totals 14 residues. The CDR3: CATRLGAENTEAFF. The CDR3 bases are TGTGCCACCCGCCTGGGGGCGGAGAACACTGAAGCTTTCTTT.

On this clonotype: This may stem from a read error, because a much larger clone lies one nucleotide away. This chain links TRBV7-2 with TRBJ2-7; D is perhaps TRBD2 (6 bases). V was cut by 2 bases and J by 4 bases, with 12 bases left in between. Per germline, CDR1 SGHTA and CDR2 FQGNSA. This CDR3 has 14 amino acids. The CDR3 region is CASSLYRLEYEQYF. DNA of the CDR3: TGTGCCAGCAGCTTATACCGACTAGAATACGAGCAGTACTTC. Full variable domain (outside the CDR3, taken from reference TRBV7-2 and TRBJ2-7): GAGVSQSPSNKVTEKGKDVELRCDPISGHTALYWYRQSLGQGLEFLIYFQGNSAPDKSGLPSDRFSAERTGGSVSTLTIQRTQQEDSAVYLCASSLYRLEYEQYFGPGTRLTVT.

This clonotype was recorded at least ten times. The chain has TRBV30 and TRBJ2-6, with D perhaps TRBD2 (5 bases). Trimming stripped 0 bases from V and 0 bases from J, with 15 bases between. Germline CDR1 and CDR2: GTSNPN and SVGIG (reference sequence). The CDR3 is made up of 18 amino acids. The CDR3 coding sequence is TGTGCCTGGAGTGTACGATCCGGACTTATCTCTGGGGCCAACGTCCTGACTTTC. This codes for CAWSVRSGLISGANVLTF.

This clonotype was recorded many times. The chain combines TRBV21-1 with TRBJ2-7. TRBV21-1 is a documented pseudogene. CDR3 length: 14 residues. The chain's CDR3 is CASSKFTTLYEQYF. The CDR3 DNA is TGTGCCAGCAGCAAATTTACGACATTATACGAGCAGTACTTC.

This clonotype was seen many times. The genes are TRBV19 and TRBJ1-1; no clear D gene. CDR1 and CDR2 (germline): LNHDA, SQIVND (reference sequence). Trimming removed 1 base at V and 7 bases at J, with 13 bases between. This CDR3 has 14 amino acids. Written as DNA, the CDR3 is TGTGCCAGTAGTATAGCTCTCCGGGCAAATGAAGCTTTCTTT. Translated: CASSIALRANEAFF.

The chain employs TRBV29-1 and TRBJ1-1; 9 bases align to TRBD1. V lost 6 bases, J lost 5 bases, and 10 bases stayed unmatched. This CDR3 has 14 amino acids. Germline values: CDR1 SQVTM, CDR2 ANQGSEA. CDR3 residues: CSVVNRGRGTEAFF. The CDR3 coding sequence is TGCAGCGTCGTAAACAGGGGGCGAGGGACTGAAGCTTTCTTT.

The chain uses TRBV6-9 and TRBJ2-7; the D gene is possibly TRBD1 (6 bases). Per the germline V gene, CDR1 is MNHGY and CDR2 is SVAAGI. The CDR3 contains 13 residues. Trimming left V 0 bases short and J 8 bases short, with 11 bases between. In nucleotides, the CDR3 is TGTGCCAGCAGTTATTCGGCAGGGGTGCAGCAGTACTTC. It encodes CASSYSAGVQQYF.

This clonotype was detected many times. The chain uses TRBV5-6 and TRBJ1-1, with TRBD1 as a possible D gene (5 bases). The V end was cut by 2 bases, the J end by 5 bases, with 16 bases between. The germline V gene has CDR1 SGHDT and CDR2 YYEEEE. This CDR3 is built from 15 residues. CDR3 coding DNA: TGTGCCAGCAGCTTTGGGGACTCCCGGGGGACTGAAGCTTTCTTT. Translated, it gives CASSFGDSRGTEAFF.

This clonotype was found many times. The chain couples TRBV10-2 to TRBJ1-1, with TRBD1 identical over 7 bases. The V gene's germline CDR1 is WSHSY and CDR2 SAAADI. J lost 3 bases, V lost 6 bases, and 10 bases had no gene match. CDR3 length equals 15 residues. CDR3 DNA: TGCGCCAGCAGACAGGGGTTCGATGAGTACACTGAAGCTTTCTTT. Protein sequence: CASRQGFDEYTEAFF.